A single sample is the source of the 21 T cell receptor beta chains below, sequenced in a study of neurological immune-mediated disorders. One entry per CDR3 protein, called by TCRdb with MiXCR from the 5' RACE reads. Of 49,000 or so distinct CDR3 sequences listed, roughly 4% are singletons. The specimen sequenced was PBMCs. Receptors originate from a woman aged 55-70 years with multiple sclerosis.

The sample holds many counts of this clonotype. The chain has TRBV29-1 and TRBJ1-1, with D unresolved. This CDR3 is 12 amino acids long. Trimming took off 5 bases at V and 1 base at J, with 8 bases between the two ends. Germline loops: CDR1 SQVTM, CDR2 ANQGSEA. The CDR3 nucleotides read TGCAGCGTTTCGTCAGGGAACACTGAAGCTTTCTTT. Residues: CSVSSGNTEAFF. The whole variable domain, remainder taken from reference TRBV29-1 and TRBJ1-1, is SAVISQKPSRDICQRGTSLTIQCQVDSQVTMMFWYRQQPGQSLTLIATANQGSEATYESGFVIDKFPISRPNLTFSTLTVSNMSPEDSSIYLCSVSSGNTEAFFGQGTRLTVV.

This clonotype was detected only a few times. CDR3 sequence (DNA): TGTGCCAGCAGCGATGGGACTAGCGGGGACAATGAGCAGTTCTTC. This gives the protein CASSDGTSGDNEQFF. The chain recombines TRBV7-2 with TRBJ2-1, with TRBD2 identical over 13 bases. This CDR3 is built from 15 residues. The J segment lost 5 bases and the V segment lost 5 bases, leaving 3 bases of the junction unmatched. Germline-derived CDR1 and CDR2 are SGHTA and FQGNSA.

The chain links TRBV9 to TRBJ1-2; 8 bases are shared with TRBD1. This CDR3 has 16 residues. Germline CDR1 SGDLS, CDR2 YYNGEE. V lost 0 bases to trimming and J lost 6 bases; unmatched junction nucleotides: 10. Written as DNA, the CDR3 is TGTGCCAGCAGCGTAGCTATGAGGACAGGGATCGATGGCTACACCTTC. Its translation is CASSVAMRTGIDGYTF.

This chain connects TRBV7-2 to TRBJ2-2, with D hard to call. Germline CDR1 is SGHTA and CDR2 is FQGNSA. The V and J ends lost 5 bases and 7 bases respectively, with 14 bases between them. The CDR3 covers 14 residues. The CDR3 region is CASSPGPVGGELFF. CDR3 in DNA: TGTGCCAGCAGCCCGGGCCCCGTTGGCGGGGAGCTGTTTTTT.

This clonotype was counted between two and nine times. The junction departs from germline at one end; a sequencing error may be responsible. The chain combines TRBV12-3 or TRBV12-4 with TRBJ1-2, with D tentatively TRBD1 (6 bases). The CDR3 runs 15 residues. CDR3 loop: CASTPWGGTPYGFTF. CDR3 DNA: TGTGCCAGCACTCCTTGGGGGGGGACACCCTATGGCTTCACCTTC.

The rearrangement joins TRBV12-3 or TRBV12-4 to TRBJ2-5; the match to TRBD2 covers 10 bases. The CDR3 extends over 16 amino acids. Trimming removed 3 bases from V and 4 bases from J; junction bases left unmatched: 8. CDR3 protein: CASSFWRLAGVETQYF. CDR3 DNA: TGTGCCAGCAGTTTCTGGAGACTAGCGGGTGTAGAGACCCAGTACTTC.

This clonotype was recorded many times. The chain couples TRBV7-2 to TRBJ2-2; D gene uncertain. Trimming shortened V by 3 bases and J by 2 bases, and 10 bases separated the two germline ends. This CDR3 region has 15 residues. Per the germline V gene, CDR1 is SGHTA and CDR2 is FQGNSA. The CDR3 nucleotides read TGTGCCAGCAGCTTGAGAGACTTTAACACCGGGGAGCTGTTTTTT. Amino acid sequence: CASSLRDFNTGELFF.

As regards this clonotype: This sequence may be a read error, since a much larger clone differs from it by one base. The genes are TRBV7-2 and TRBJ2-3; D possibly matches TRBD1 or TRBD2 (5 bases each). Germline lookup yields CDR1 SGHTA and CDR2 FQGNSA. The CDR3 is 12 residues long. The CDR3 region has the DNA TGTGTCAGCAGCTTAGGGGACGATACGCAGTATTTT. The encoded protein is CVSSLGDDTQYF.

This clonotype was recorded many times. The rearrangement joins TRBV9 to TRBJ2-3; TRBD2 matches 10 bases. Germline trimming cut 0 bases from V and 2 bases from J; bases unmatched to any gene: 3. Germline V gene lookup returns CDR1 SGDLS and CDR2 YYNGEE. The CDR3 has 16 residues. CDR3 amino acids: CASSVASGGNTDTQYF. The DNA for the CDR3 is TGTGCCAGCAGCGTAGCTAGCGGGGGCAACACAGATACGCAGTATTTT.

Ten or more counts support this clonotype. This chain uses TRBV12-3 or TRBV12-4 with TRBJ2-1; 8 nucleotides match TRBD2. This CDR3 has 13 residues. V gave up 9 bases and J gave up 6 bases; unmatched junction bases: 7. CDR3 in amino acids: CASILADINEQFF. The CDR3 DNA follows: TGTGCCAGTATACTAGCGGACATCAATGAGCAGTTCTTC.

This clonotype was counted ten times or more. The genes are TRBV5-1 and TRBJ2-1, with 7 bases aligning to TRBD2. V dropped 1 base and J dropped 8; count of bases not matched to a gene: 3. The V gene's germline CDR1 is SGHRS and CDR2 YFSETQ. The CDR3 is made up of 13 amino acids. CDR3 sequence reads: CASSLPRGDEQFF. As DNA, the CDR3 is TGCGCCAGCAGCTTGCCCCGGGGGGATGAGCAGTTCTTC.

Ten or more counts support this clonotype. This chain links TRBV7-2 with TRBJ2-3; D call uncertain. With 4 bases removed from V and 0 bases from J, the gap between germline ends came to 11 bases. This CDR3 is 15 amino acids long. Germline V gene lookup returns CDR1 SGHTA and CDR2 FQGNSA. The CDR3 bases are TGTGCCAGCAGCTCCGATGTGGTGAGCACAGATACGCAGTATTTT. It is translated as CASSSDVVSTDTQYF.

This clonotype occurred many times. The chain joins TRBV6-5 to TRBJ2-5, with a tentative D call TRBD1 (5 bases). This CDR3 is built from 13 residues. The germline CDR1 and CDR2 sequences are MNHEY and SVGAGI. Trimming removed 6 bases from V and 0 bases from J, with 8 bases in between. The CDR3 nucleotides read TGTGCCAGCAGCCGGACAAACCAAGAGACCCAGTACTTC. Translated: CASSRTNQETQYF.

The chain is built from TRBV5-1 and TRBJ2-7; perhaps D is TRBD1 or TRBD2 (5 bases each). Germline CDR1 reads SGHRS; CDR2 reads YFSETQ. The CDR3 spans 13 residues. The V end lost 3 bases, the J end lost 3 bases, and 10 bases lay between the germline ends. The CDR3 is CASSWGTGYEQYF. The CDR3 nucleotides are TGCGCCAGCAGCTGGGGGACGGGCTACGAGCAGTACTTC. The full variable domain, with the rest looked up from reference TRBV5-1 and TRBJ2-7, is KAGVTQTPRYLIKTRGQQVTLSCSPISGHRSVSWYQQTPGQGLQFLFEYFSETQRNKGNFPGRFSGRQFSNSRSEMNVSTLELGDSALYLCASSWGTGYEQYFGPGTRLTVT.

The sample holds many counts of this clonotype. This chain links TRBV20-1 with TRBJ2-7; 12 nucleotides line up with TRBD2. V shed 6 bases and J 7 bases; nucleotides not matched to a gene: 10. The CDR3 sequence is 14 residues long. The germline gives CDR1 DFQATT, CDR2 SNEGSKA (reference sequence). In nucleotides, the CDR3 is TGCAGTGCCCCGAAGACTAGCGGGGGAGGAGAGCAGTACTTC. Translation: CSAPKTSGGGEQYF.

The rearrangement links TRBV15 to TRBJ2-7; 11 positions match TRBD1. Trimming removed 3 bases from V and 7 bases from J; junction bases left unmatched: 8. The CDR3 totals 15 residues. Germline V lookup: CDR1 LNHNV, CDR2 YYDKDF (reference sequence). CDR3 sequence reads: CATSSPGGTGGEQYF. The CDR3 nucleotides read TGTGCCACCAGCAGCCCCGGAGGGACAGGGGGGGAGCAGTACTTC.

This clonotype was detected only a few times. The CDR3 DNA reads as TGCAGTGCTGCGGGTGGTCTAGCGGGAGGAATAGATACGCAGTATTTT. Translated, it gives CSAAGGLAGGIDTQYF. The chain joins TRBV20-1 to TRBJ2-3, with TRBD2 matching 11 bases. There are 16 residues in the CDR3. Germline assignment: CDR1 DFQATT and CDR2 SNEGSKA (reference sequence). V shed 5 bases, J shed 5 bases, and the junction held 12 bases outside the gene matches.

This clonotype came up many times. The chain couples TRBV20-1 to TRBJ2-5; 8 positions agree with TRBD2. The CDR3 covers 14 residues. V lost 6 bases, J lost 4 bases, and 10 bases stayed unmatched. CDR1 is DFQATT and CDR2 is SNEGSKA in the germline V gene (reference sequence). The CDR3 sequence: CSASPGLAGETQYF. In DNA form, the CDR3 reads TGCAGTGCCTCACCTGGACTAGCCGGAGAGACCCAGTACTTC.

This clonotype was seen at least ten times. This chain joins TRBV20-1 and TRBJ2-3; 12 nucleotides line up with TRBD2. Germline CDR1 is DFQATT and CDR2 is SNEGSKA (reference sequence). With V trimmed by 1 base and J by 4 bases, 3 bases remained unmatched. The CDR3 length is 15 residues. The CDR3 coding sequence is TGCAGTGCTAGAGGGACTAGCGGGAACGCAGATACGCAGTATTTT. Translation gives CSARGTSGNADTQYF.

This clonotype was seen only a few times. The V gene is TRBV7-3, the J gene TRBJ1-1; D perhaps matches TRBD1 (5 bases). V was shortened by 4 bases and J by 1 base, with 10 bases between the two germline ends. The CDR3 is 14 amino acids. Germline CDR1 is SGHTA and CDR2 is FQGTGA. CDR3 region: CASSSDGGNTEAFF. The CDR3 nucleotides are TGTGCCAGCAGCTCCGACGGGGGGAACACTGAAGCTTTCTTT.

This clonotype was detected a few times. The genes are TRBV20-1 and TRBJ1-1, with TRBD1 matching 7 bases. Germline V CDR1 and CDR2: DFQATT, SNEGSKA (reference sequence). This CDR3 has 14 amino acids. Trimming removed 6 bases from V and 1 base from J; junction bases left unmatched: 8. The CDR3 sequence is CSASLGQTNTEAFF. For the CDR3, the DNA is TGCAGTGCCAGTTTGGGACAGACGAACACTGAAGCTTTCTTT.